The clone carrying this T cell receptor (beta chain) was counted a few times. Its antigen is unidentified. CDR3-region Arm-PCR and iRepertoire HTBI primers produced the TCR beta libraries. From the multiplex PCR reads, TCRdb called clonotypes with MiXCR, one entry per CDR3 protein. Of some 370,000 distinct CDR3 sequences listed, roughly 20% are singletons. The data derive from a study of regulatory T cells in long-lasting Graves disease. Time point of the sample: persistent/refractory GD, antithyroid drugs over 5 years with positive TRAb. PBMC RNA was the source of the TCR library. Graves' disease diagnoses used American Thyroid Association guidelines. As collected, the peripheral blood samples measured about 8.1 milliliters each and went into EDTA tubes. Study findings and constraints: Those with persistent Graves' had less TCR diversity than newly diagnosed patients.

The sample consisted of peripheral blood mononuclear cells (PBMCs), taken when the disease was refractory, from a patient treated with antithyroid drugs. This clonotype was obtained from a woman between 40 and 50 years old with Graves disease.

The CDR3 nucleotides are TGTGCCAGCAGCCAACGAACAATAGAGAAGTATCAGCCCCAGCATTTT. This encodes CASSQRTIEKYQPQHF. The chain uses TRBV7-8 and TRBJ1-5, with unresolved D. The CDR3 loop spans 16 amino acids. V was pared by 5 bases and J by 5 bases, with 19 bases between. Per the germline V gene, CDR1 is SGHVS and CDR2 is FQNEAQ.